Listed here is a single T cell receptor beta chain. The data stem from a study of blood T cell repertoires in COVID-19. About the study: Nucleic acid was either cDNA or gDNA, and it came from T cells, B-cell-depleted T cells, or PBMCs.

Deletions cut 6 bases from V and 4 bases from J, with 13 bases between. CDR3 length: 13 residues. The germline V gene has CDR1 MNHEY and CDR2 SVGAGI. TCRdb's table, derived via immunoSEQ multiplex PCR, lists solely in-frame clones and lacks some. The table shows some 49,000 clones, with 91% occurring only once. Sequencing was carried out using peripheral blood. V is TRBV6-5 and J is TRBJ2-7; D may be TRBD1 (6 bases). This clonotype was obtained from a man in his forties or fifties with active COVID-19. The DNA of the CDR3 is TGTGCCAGCAGGCTACAGGGACGGTACGAGCAGTACTTC. It specifies CASRLQGRYEQYF.